These T cell receptor beta chains were read from a single sample in a study of shared T cell receptors in the human thymus. Some clones are missing from TCRdb's copy, which holds only in-frame ones; the method was immunoSEQ multiplex PCR. This sample yields 700,000 to 750,000 clones, of which roughly 85% are seen a single time; 0.0095% to 0.013% belongs to the top ten. The data also belong to a second study, concerning human thymus T cells.

The specimen sequenced was thymocytes. These TCRs come from a girl under three years old with a congenital heart defect. The CDR3 runs from the conserved cysteine through the conserved F or W. The D gene is left open where the match is weak. Some rows have no size entry. The others give once, few or many, or a class for an expanded clone.

j_call,clone_size,d_call,v_call,cdr3_aa,cdr3_nt
TRBJ1-2,few,.,TRBV7-2,CASHPEVPLIIRDYGYTF,TGTGCCAGCCACCCTGAAGTACCCCTAATTATACGTGACTATGGCTACACCTTC
TRBJ2-3,.,.,TRBV5-6,CASSFLLRDSCTDTQYF,TGTGCCAGCAGCTTTCTACTCCGGGACTCCTGCACAGATACGCAGTATTTT
TRBJ2-7,.,TRBD2,TRBV12-5,CASGLSGTSGGHIYEQYF,TGTGCTAGTGGTTTGTCCGGGACTAGCGGGGGCCATATCTACGAGCAGTACTTC
TRBJ2-1,.,.,TRBV5-4,CASSCGRTPPGSYNEQFF,TGTGCCAGCAGTTGCGGACGGACCCCTCCCGGGAGCTACAATGAGCAGTTCTTC
TRBJ1-5,.,.,TRBV25-1,CASSPRGRSNQPQHF,TGTGCCAGCAGCCCCAGGGGTAGGTCCAATCAGCCCCAGCATTTT
TRBJ1-1,.,TRBD1,TRBV6-5,CASSYSGTGVEAFF,TGTGCCAGCAGTTACTCAGGGACAGGGGTTGAAGCTTTCTTT
TRBJ2-5,.,.,TRBV7-3,CASSPGEKETQYF,TGTGCCAGCAGCCCGGGGGAGAAAGAGACCCAGTACTTC
TRBJ1-1,.,.,TRBV5-6,CASRSEGEAFF,TGTGCCAGCAGGTCCGAGGGTGAAGCTTTCTTT
TRBJ1-3,.,.,TRBV2,CASSGVSGNTIYF,TGTGCCAGCAGTGGAGTCTCTGGAAACACCATATATTTT
TRBJ2-3,.,TRBD2,TRBV4-3,CASSQEGTSGGMSTDTQYF,TGCGCCAGCAGCCAAGAAGGGACTAGCGGGGGGATGAGCACAGATACGCAGTATTTT
TRBJ2-3,.,TRBD2,TRBV27,CASSLGGRSTDTQYF,TGTGCCAGCAGTTTGGGCGGGAGAAGCACAGATACGCAGTATTTT
TRBJ1-1,.,.,TRBV7-6,CASSRYAANFRKEAFF,TGTGCCAGCAGCCGCTACGCCGCGAACTTTCGTAAGGAAGCTTTCTTT
TRBJ1-2,once,TRBD1,TRBV27,CASGTAPGYTF,TGTGCCAGCGGGACAGCCCCTGGCTACACCTTC
TRBJ2-4,.,TRBD2,TRBV6-1,CASNSTSGGVDIQYF,TGTGCCAGCAATTCTACTAGCGGGGGCGTGGACATTCAGTACTTC
TRBJ1-1,.,.,TRBV27,CASSLSSGPSGMSLNTEAFF,TGTGCCAGCAGTTTATCCTCCGGGCCCTCAGGGATGAGTTTGAACACTGAAGCTTTCTTT
TRBJ2-5,.,.,TRBV28,CASSLEIGVGETQYF,TGTGCCAGCAGTTTAGAAATAGGGGTCGGGGAGACCCAGTACTTC